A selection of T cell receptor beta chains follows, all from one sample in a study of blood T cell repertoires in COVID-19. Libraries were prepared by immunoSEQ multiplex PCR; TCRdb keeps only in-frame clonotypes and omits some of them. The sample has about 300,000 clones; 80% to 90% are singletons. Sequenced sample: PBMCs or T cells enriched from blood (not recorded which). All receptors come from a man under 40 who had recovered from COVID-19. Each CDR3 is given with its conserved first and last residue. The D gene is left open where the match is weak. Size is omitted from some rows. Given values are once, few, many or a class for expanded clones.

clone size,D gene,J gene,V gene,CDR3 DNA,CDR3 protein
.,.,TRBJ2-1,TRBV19,TGTGCCAGTAGCATCACGGCAGGGTCCAATGAGCAGTTCTTC,CASSITAGSNEQFF
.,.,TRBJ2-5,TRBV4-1,TGCGCCAGCAGCCCCCCGGGAGAGACCCAGTACTTC,CASSPPGETQYF
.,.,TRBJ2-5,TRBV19,TGTGCCAGTAGTTTCGACGGCGGCGAGACCCAGTACTTC,CASSFDGGETQYF
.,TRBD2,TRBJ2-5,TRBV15,TGTGCCACCAGCAGAGATCTCGGGACTAGCGGGAGGGATGAGACCCAGTACTTC,CATSRDLGTSGRDETQYF
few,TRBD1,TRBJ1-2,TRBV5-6,TGTGCCAGCAGCTTACAGGGGGCGTCTGGCTACACCTTC,CASSLQGASGYTF
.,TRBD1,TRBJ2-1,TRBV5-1,TGCGCCAGCAGCCTCGGATCATTGACAGGGAATGTGGAGCAGTTCTTC,CASSLGSLTGNVEQFF
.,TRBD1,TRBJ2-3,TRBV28,TGTGCCAGCAGGGGACAGGGGGAAAGCACAGATACGCAGTATTTT,CASRGQGESTDTQYF
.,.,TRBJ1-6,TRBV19,TGTGCCAGTAGTAAATACAGGGATTCACCCCTCCACTTT,CASSKYRDSPLHF
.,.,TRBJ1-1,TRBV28,TGTGCCAGCAGTCTCCATTCGGGGGGGCGTCCAACTGAAGCTTTCTTT,CASSLHSGGRPTEAFF
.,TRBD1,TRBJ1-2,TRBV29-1,TGCAGCGTTGGGGACAGGGGATCATTGGAGGGCTACACCTTC,CSVGDRGSLEGYTF
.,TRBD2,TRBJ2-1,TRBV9,TGTGCCAGCAGCTCAAGACTAGCGGGAGAAAGGTTCTTC,CASSSRLAGERFF
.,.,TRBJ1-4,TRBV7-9,TGTGCCAGCAGCTTAGCAGGCCAGGGAGGTGAAAAACTGTTTTTT,CASSLAGQGGEKLFF
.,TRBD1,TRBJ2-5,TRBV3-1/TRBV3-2,TGTGCCAGCAGCCCCTGGGACAGACAAGAGACCCAGTACTTC,CASSPWDRQETQYF
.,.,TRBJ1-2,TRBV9,TGTGCCAGCAGCGTAGACGGGGATAGGGGCTACACCTTC,CASSVDGDRGYTF
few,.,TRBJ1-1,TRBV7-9,TGTGCCTCGGGGAGGGAGGGGAACACTGAAGCTTTCTTT,CASGREGNTEAFF
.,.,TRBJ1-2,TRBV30,TGTGCCTGGAGCGACGACAGAAACTATGGCTACACCTTC,CAWSDDRNYGYTF
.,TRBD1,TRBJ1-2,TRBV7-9,TGTGCCAGCACCGCCCAGGGGGCCACTAACTATGGCTACACCTTC,CASTAQGATNYGYTF
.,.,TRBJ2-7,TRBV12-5,TGTGCTAGTGGTTTGGGGACTCCGCCCTTAGAGGACGAGCAGTACTTC,CASGLGTPPLEDEQYF
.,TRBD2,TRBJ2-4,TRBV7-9,TGTGCCAGCAGCGACGTACCGGGACTAGCGGGAGTAGGGAACATTCAGTACTTC,CASSDVPGLAGVGNIQYF
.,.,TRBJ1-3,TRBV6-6,TGTGCCACCTCGATGGGGGGAGCCTATGGAAACACCATATATTTT,CATSMGGAYGNTIYF
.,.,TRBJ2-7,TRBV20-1,TGCAGTGCTAGTCCCCCCTCGGTGCGAGCGAACGAGCAGTACTTC,CSASPPSVRANEQYF